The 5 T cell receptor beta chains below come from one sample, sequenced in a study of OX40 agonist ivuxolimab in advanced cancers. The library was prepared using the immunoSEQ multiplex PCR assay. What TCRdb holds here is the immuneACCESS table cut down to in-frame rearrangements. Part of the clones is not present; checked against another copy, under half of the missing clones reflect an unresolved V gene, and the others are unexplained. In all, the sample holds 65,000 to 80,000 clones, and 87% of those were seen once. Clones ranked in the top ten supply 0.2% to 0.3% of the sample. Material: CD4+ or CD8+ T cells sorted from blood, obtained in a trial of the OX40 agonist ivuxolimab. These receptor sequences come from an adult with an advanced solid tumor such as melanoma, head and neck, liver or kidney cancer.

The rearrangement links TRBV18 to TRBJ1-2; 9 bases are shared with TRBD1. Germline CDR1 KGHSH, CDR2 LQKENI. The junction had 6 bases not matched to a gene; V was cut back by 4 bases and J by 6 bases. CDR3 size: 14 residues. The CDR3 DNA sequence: TGTGCCAGCTCACGAATGGACAGGGGTGATGGCTACACCTTC. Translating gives CASSRMDRGDGYTF.

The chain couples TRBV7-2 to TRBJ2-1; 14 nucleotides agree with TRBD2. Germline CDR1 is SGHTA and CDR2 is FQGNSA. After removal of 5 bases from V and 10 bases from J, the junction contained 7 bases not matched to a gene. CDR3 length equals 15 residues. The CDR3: CASSQGLAGAGEQFF. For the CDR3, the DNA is TGTGCCAGCAGCCAGGGACTAGCGGGAGCGGGCGAGCAGTTCTTC.

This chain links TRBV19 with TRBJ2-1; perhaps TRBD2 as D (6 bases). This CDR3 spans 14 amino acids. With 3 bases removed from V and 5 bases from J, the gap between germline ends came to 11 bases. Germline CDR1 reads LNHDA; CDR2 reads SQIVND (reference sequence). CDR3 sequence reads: CASSIGTGHNEQFF. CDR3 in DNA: TGTGCCAGTAGTATCGGGACTGGACACAATGAGCAGTTCTTC.

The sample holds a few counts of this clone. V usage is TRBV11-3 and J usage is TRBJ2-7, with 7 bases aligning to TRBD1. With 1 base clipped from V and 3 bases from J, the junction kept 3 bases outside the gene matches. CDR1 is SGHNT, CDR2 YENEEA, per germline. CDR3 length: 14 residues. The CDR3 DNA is TGTGCCAGCAGCTTAGGAGGGACAGACTACGAGCAGTACTTC. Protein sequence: CASSLGGTDYEQYF.

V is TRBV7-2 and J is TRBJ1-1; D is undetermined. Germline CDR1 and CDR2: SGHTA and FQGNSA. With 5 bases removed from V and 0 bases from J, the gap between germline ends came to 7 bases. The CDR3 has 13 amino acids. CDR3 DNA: TGTGCCAGCAGCCTTCACATGAACACTGAAGCTTTCTTT. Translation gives CASSLHMNTEAFF. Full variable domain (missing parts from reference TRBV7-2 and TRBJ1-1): GAGVSQSPSNKVTEKGKDVELRCDPISGHTALYWYRQSLGQGLEFLIYFQGNSAPDKSGLPSDRFSAERTGGSVSTLTIQRTQQEDSAVYLCASSLHMNTEAFFGQGTRLTVV.